The 19 T cell receptor beta chains listed next were all sequenced from one sample in a study of blood T cells in healthy people across ages. Combining a sample-barcoded 5' primer with a J-beta primer mix, a second PCR ran for roughly 6 to 11 cycles. TCRdb recomputed calls from the 5' RACE reads with MiXCR, one row per CDR3 protein. The sample contains a few hundred thousand distinct CDR3 sequences, roughly half of which appear only once. The specimen sequenced was blood. The source of these receptors is a man aged 55-75 years in good health.

On this clonotype: One end of the junction varies from germline; a read error may be responsible. This chain uses TRBV6-6 with TRBJ2-4; D possibly corresponds to TRBD2 (5 bases). The CDR3 is 17 residues long. Germline lookup yields CDR1 MNHNY and CDR2 SVGAGI (reference sequence). DNA for the CDR3: TGTACCAGCAGTTACGATGCGGGTGCCATAGCCAAAAACATTCAGTACTTT. This encodes CTSSYDAGAIAKNIQYF.

The V and J genes are TRBV20-1 and TRBJ1-2; possibly TRBD1 for D (6 bases). CDR3 length: 15 residues. The germline V and J ends were trimmed by 1 base and 0 bases, with 12 bases remaining between them. The germline gives CDR1 DFQATT, CDR2 SNEGSKA (reference sequence). This CDR3 is CSARGQAETNYGYTF. The CDR3 DNA follows: TGCAGTGCTAGAGGACAGGCCGAAACTAACTATGGCTACACCTTC.

The chain employs TRBV7-2 and TRBJ1-6; D not certain. Germline V gene sequence: CDR1 SGHTA, CDR2 FQGNSA. Trimming took 4 bases from V and 5 from J, leaving 12 bases between them. The CDR3 has 15 residues. CDR3 protein: CASSSGRPNNSPLHF. DNA for the CDR3: TGTGCCAGCAGCTCTGGCAGGCCAAATAATTCACCCCTCCACTTT.

The rearrangement uses TRBV20-1 and TRBJ2-6; 8 bases fit TRBD2. V lost 3 bases, J lost 0 bases, and 4 bases stayed unmatched. The CDR3 totals 16 residues. The germline CDR1 and CDR2 sequences are DFQATT and SNEGSKA (reference sequence). The DNA for the CDR3 is TGCAGTGCTAGGAAAGCGGGGGACTCTGGGGCCAACGTCCTGACTTTC. Translated, it gives CSARKAGDSGANVLTF.

As for this clonotype: It may be a read error: a sequence one base away is much more abundant. This chain uses TRBV28 with TRBJ1-2; D is possibly TRBD1 (5 bases). The V gene lost 8 bases and the J gene lost 6 bases, with 22 bases spanning the gap. This CDR3 is 15 amino acids long. Germline V lookup: CDR1 MDHEN, CDR2 SYDVKM. The CDR3 is CASGMAAGFTDGYTF. The CDR3 DNA follows: TGTGCCAGCGGCATGGCAGCAGGGTTTACGGATGGCTACACCTTC.

This clonotype occurred once. The chain carries TRBV11-1 and TRBJ2-5; possibly TRBD1 for D (6 bases). The length of the CDR3 is 19 residues. Trimming took off 5 bases at V and 0 bases at J, with 25 bases between the two ends. Looked up from germline, CDR1 is SGHAT and CDR2 is FQDESV (reference sequence). This CDR3 is CASSRRGRGPSSHQETQYF. The CDR3, as DNA: TGTGCCAGCAGCCGCAGGGGTAGGGGACCAAGTTCCCACCAAGAGACCCAGTACTTC.

Comments on this clonotype: The junction differs from germline at one of its ends, possibly a read error. The chain recombines TRBV7-3 with TRBJ2-5, with D unclear. The DNA end favors TRBJ2-1, so the J call may be wrong. This CDR3 spans 15 amino acids. Germline V gene data show CDR1 as SGHTA and CDR2 as FQGTGA. The CDR3 here is CASSPAALVYNKQFF. The CDR3 DNA reads TGTGCCAGCAGCCCCGCGGCGCTCGTCTACAATAAGCAGTTCTTC.

This chain connects TRBV11-2 to TRBJ2-1, with TRBD1 matching over 7 bases. This CDR3 is 17 amino acids long. J was trimmed by 3 bases and V by 3 bases; bases with no gene match: 11. Germline lookup yields CDR1 SGHAT and CDR2 FQNNGV. CDR3 DNA sequence: TGTGCCAGCAGCTTCCCCGGGACAGCCAGTCTCTACAATGAGCAGTTCTTC. Translated: CASSFPGTASLYNEQFF.

The rearrangement joins TRBV7-8 to TRBJ2-7; 9 nucleotides agree with TRBD1. The length of the CDR3 is 17 residues. Germline CDR1 is SGHVS and CDR2 is FQNEAQ. Trimming took 5 bases from V and 0 from J; bases not matched to a gene: 11. This chain's CDR3 is CASSRQQGATTSYEQYF. CDR3 DNA sequence: TGTGCCAGCAGCCGCCAACAGGGGGCTACCACCTCCTACGAGCAGTACTTC.

The count of this clonotype is one. V and J are TRBV6-1 and TRBJ1-2; 11 bases map to TRBD1. Germline CDR1 reads MNHNS; CDR2 reads SASEGT. This CDR3 has 15 residues. V lost 6 bases and J lost 6; bases outside the gene matches: 9. The CDR3 nucleotides read TGTGCCAGCAGCATGGACAGGGGGCTTTCTGATGGCTACACCTTC. This translates into CASSMDRGLSDGYTF.

The chain employs TRBV5-1 and TRBJ2-4; no firm D call. V dropped 6 bases and J dropped 0 bases, with 16 bases sitting between them. The CDR3 extends over 16 amino acids. Germline-derived CDR1 and CDR2 are SGHRS and YFSETQ. The CDR3 DNA sequence: TGCGCCAGCAAAAACGAAGGGCCCGCAGCCAAAAACATTCAGTACTTC. It translates to CASKNEGPAAKNIQYF.

This sequence joins TRBV12-3 or TRBV12-4 and TRBJ2-4; the D call may be TRBD1 or TRBD2 (6 bases each). The CDR3 runs 16 residues. Trimming left V 7 bases short and J 1 base short, with 17 bases between. DNA of the CDR3: TGTGCCAGCACAAAACTAGGGGGGAAGGCCAAAAACATTCAGTACTTC. Protein product: CASTKLGGKAKNIQYF.

This sequence joins TRBV5-4 and TRBJ2-3; 8 bases are shared with TRBD2. Germline V gene sequence: CDR1 SGHNT, CDR2 YYREEE (reference sequence). The V segment lost 4 bases and the J segment 3 bases; nucleotides outside the gene matches: 13. The CDR3 is 17 amino acids. CDR3 loop: CASSREGSGGGTDTQYF. DNA for the CDR3: TGTGCCAGCAGCCGAGAAGGAAGCGGGGGAGGAACAGATACGCAGTATTTT.

The V gene is TRBV6-5, the J gene TRBJ2-3; D possibly corresponds to TRBD1 (5 bases). The ends were cut back, 0 bases at V and 1 base at J, with 14 bases in the middle. Germline CDR1 MNHEY, CDR2 SVGAGI. The CDR3 is made up of 17 amino acids. This chain's CDR3 is CASSYSGALGGTDTQYF. The DNA for the CDR3 is TGTGCCAGCAGTTACTCAGGGGCCCTTGGGGGCACAGATACGCAGTATTTT.

Points on this clonotype: A much larger clone lies a single base off, so this may be a read error. V usage is TRBV4-2 and J usage is TRBJ2-3; 9 nucleotides line up with TRBD2. There are 17 residues in the CDR3. Germline trimming cut 0 bases from V and 8 bases from J; bases unmatched to any gene: 12. The germline V gene has CDR1 LGHNA and CDR2 YNFKEQ. The chain's CDR3 is CASSQEVAGGPVGTQYF. The CDR3 DNA is TGTGCCAGCAGCCAAGAGGTGGCGGGAGGGCCGGTAGGTACGCAGTATTTT.

V is TRBV30 and J is TRBJ2-5; the match to TRBD1 covers 9 bases. This CDR3 comprises 14 residues. V shed 4 bases and J 1 base; nucleotides not matched to a gene: 4. Germline V lookup: CDR1 GTSNPN, CDR2 SVGIG (reference sequence). CDR3 protein: CAWTGQGFQETQYF. The CDR3 DNA is TGTGCCTGGACGGGACAGGGTTTCCAAGAGACCCAGTACTTC.

This chain connects TRBV9 to TRBJ2-5, with 9 positions matching TRBD2. CDR1 and CDR2 (germline): SGDLS, YYNGEE. Trimming at V came to 3 bases and at J to 6 bases, leaving 12 bases not matched to a gene. The length of the CDR3 is 16 residues. This CDR3 is CASSESGRGGLKTQYF. The CDR3 DNA reads TGTGCCAGCAGCGAGTCGGGGCGGGGGGGCCTGAAGACCCAGTACTTC. The complete variable domain, with remaining parts taken from reference TRBV9 and TRBJ2-5, reads DSGVTQTPKHLITATGQRVTLRCSPRSGDLSVYWYQQSLDQGLQFLIQYYNGEERAKGNILERFSAQQFPDLHSELNLSSLELGDSALYFCASSESGRGGLKTQYFGPGTRLLVL.

This clonotype has more than one count but fewer than ten. A single base separates this from a much larger clone, so it may be a read error. The chain links TRBV28 to TRBJ2-5, with 7 positions matching TRBD2. Germline V gene sequence: CDR1 MDHEN, CDR2 SYDVKM. This CDR3 contains 14 residues. Losses at the gene ends were 5 bases for V and 6 bases for J; bases not matched to a gene: 9. The CDR3 protein is CASSGGDSRKTQYF. The CDR3 DNA sequence: TGTGCCAGCAGTGGGGGGGATTCGCGGAAGACCCAGTACTTC.

This chain links TRBV7-8 with TRBJ2-1, with 8 positions matching TRBD1. V lost 4 bases, J lost 9 bases, and 14 bases stayed unmatched. Looked up from germline, CDR1 is SGHVS and CDR2 is FQNEAQ. This CDR3 is 16 amino acids long. CDR3 residues: CASSSSDRGWVGEQFF. The CDR3 DNA reads as TGTGCCAGCAGCTCCAGCGACAGGGGTTGGGTGGGTGAGCAGTTCTTC.